The 18 T cell receptor beta chains reported below all come from one sample, sequenced in a study of T cell responses to AZD1222 COVID-19 vaccine. Clones were read by immunoSEQ multiplex PCR, and TCRdb kept only the in-frame ones, dropping some. The sample contains around 200,000 clones, approximately 92% of which appear only once. The sample here was peripheral blood, taken 28 days after the second dose of the MenACWY control vaccine. The source is an adult who received the MenACWY meningococcal vaccine as a control.

The rearrangement links TRBV11-2 to TRBJ2-1, with TRBD2 matching 9 bases. The V gene's germline CDR1 is SGHAT and CDR2 FQNNGV. V lost 0 bases to trimming and J lost 3 bases; unmatched junction nucleotides: 6. This CDR3 has 17 amino acids. In nucleotides, the CDR3 is TGTGCCAGCAGCTTAGATGCGCTAGCGGGGCGCTACAATGAGCAGTTCTTC. Encoded protein: CASSLDALAGRYNEQFF.

The J gene is TRBJ1-2, the V gene TRBV6-5; 9 bases line up with TRBD1. The CDR3 has 14 amino acids. V dropped 6 bases and J dropped 13; count of bases not matched to a gene: 15. Looked up from germline, CDR1 is MNHEY and CDR2 is SVGAGI. CDR3 nucleotide sequence: TGTGCCAGCAGGCCGGGACAGGGCCCCTATGTTGGCACCTTC. It specifies CASRPGQGPYVGTF.

The J gene is TRBJ1-5, the V gene TRBV2; D is undetermined. There are 14 residues in the CDR3. Trimming stripped 2 bases from V and 5 bases from J, with 10 bases between. From germline, CDR1 is SNHLY and CDR2 FYNNEI. DNA of the CDR3: TGTGCCAGCAGTGAATCCCAACCCTATCAGCCCCAGCATTTT. Protein: CASSESQPYQPQHF. Combining the CDR3 with reference TRBV2 and TRBJ1-5 gives the whole variable domain EPEVTQTPSHQVTQMGQEVILRCVPISNHLYFYWYRQILGQKVEFLVSFYNNEISEKSEIFDDQFSVERPDGSNFTLKIRSTKLEDSAMYFCASSESQPYQPQHFGDGTRLSIL.

This clone appeared a single time. This chain joins TRBV19 and TRBJ1-2, with TRBD1 matching over 9 bases. Trimming cost V 9 bases and J 8 bases; bases outside gene matches: 13. Germline V gene data show CDR1 as LNHDA and CDR2 as SQIVND (reference sequence). The CDR3 runs 14 residues. In nucleotides, the CDR3 is TGTGCCAGCTTGCGACCCGGGACAGGGCGAGGCTACACCTTC. Residues: CASLRPGTGRGYTF.

V usage is TRBV7-7 and J usage is TRBJ2-5, with 10 bases identical to TRBD2. Germline trimming cut 6 bases from V and 2 bases from J; bases unmatched to any gene: 6. Per germline, CDR1 SSHAT and CDR2 FNYEAQ (reference sequence). This CDR3 is 15 amino acids long. The CDR3, as DNA: TGTGCCAGCAGTCTTAGCGGGGGGCGTCAAGAGACCCAGTACTTC. Its protein product is CASSLSGGRQETQYF.

The rearrangement uses TRBV7-9 and TRBJ1-4, with D unresolved. The CDR3 spans 12 residues. Germline V gives CDR1 SEHNR, CDR2 FQNEAQ (reference sequence). The V gene lost 1 base and the J gene lost 8 bases, with 5 bases spanning the gap. The CDR3 region is CASSLDAEKLFF. CDR3 bases: TGTGCCAGCAGCTTAGACGCGGAAAAACTGTTTTTT.

This chain joins TRBV5-4 and TRBJ1-1; D is ambiguous. The germline gives CDR1 SGHNT, CDR2 YYREEE (reference sequence). CDR3 length: 14 residues. V was clipped by 4 bases and J by 1 base, with 11 bases between them. The CDR3 region is CASSPGGPNTEAFF. CDR3 nucleotide sequence: TGTGCCAGCAGCCCAGGAGGGCCGAACACTGAAGCTTTCTTT.

A few counts support this clone. The V gene is TRBV27, the J gene TRBJ1-2, with D maybe TRBD1 (6 bases). Between the trimmed V and J ends, which lost 4 bases and 8 bases, there was a span of 14 bases. CDR3 length: 13 residues. CDR1 and CDR2 from the germline V gene are MNHEY and SMNVEV (reference sequence). The CDR3 reads CASSWGGASGYTF. The CDR3 region has the DNA TGTGCCAGCAGTTGGGGGGGGGCGTCAGGCTACACCTTC.

The chain employs TRBV29-1 and TRBJ1-6; D unresolved. V lost 7 bases to trimming and J lost 7 bases, with 14 bases between them. The CDR3 length is 13 residues. Germline CDR1 is SQVTM and CDR2 is ANQGSEA. The chain's CDR3 is CSARGSTNSPLHF. Here the CDR3 DNA reads TGCAGCGCTCGCGGAAGTACAAATTCACCCCTCCACTTT.

This clone occurred once. CDR3 DNA sequence: TGTGCCAGCAGTGAATCTTTCGGACTTCGTTCCATATATTTT. Its protein product is CASSESFGLRSIYF. V and J are TRBV2 and TRBJ1-3; D unclear. Trimming pared 2 bases from V and 11 bases from J, leaving 16 bases between. Germline CDR1 reads SNHLY; CDR2 reads FYNNEI. This CDR3 has 14 amino acids.

This clone was detected once. CDR3 nucleotide sequence: TGTGCCACCTCCTCCTGGACAGGGGCTGAAGCTTTCTTT. Amino acid sequence: CATSSWTGAEAFF. This rearrangement joins TRBV12-3 or TRBV12-4 to TRBJ1-1; 9 bases line up with TRBD1. V dropped 10 bases and J dropped 6; count of bases not matched to a gene: 9. This CDR3 spans 13 amino acids.

This chain joins TRBV19 and TRBJ1-2; the D gene is possibly TRBD1 (6 bases). The V end lost 5 bases, the J end lost 2 bases, and 15 bases lay between the germline ends. In germline, CDR1 is LNHDA, CDR2 SQIVND (reference sequence). The CDR3 has 15 amino acids. The CDR3 DNA reads TGTGCCAGTAGTTCGGGACACGGAAGCAACTATGGCTACACCTTC. This codes for CASSSGHGSNYGYTF.

The rearrangement joins TRBV28 to TRBJ1-1; D is unresolved. This CDR3 comprises 12 residues. V lost 8 bases to trimming and J lost 1 base, with 8 bases between them. CDR1 and CDR2 from the germline V gene are MDHEN and SYDVKM. CDR3 bases: TGTGCCAGCCTGGAGACGAACACTGAAGCTTTCTTT. Protein: CASLETNTEAFF.

This chain joins TRBV6-5 and TRBJ2-7, with TRBD1 as a possible D gene (5 bases). The germline CDR1 and CDR2 sequences are MNHEY and SVGAGI. The germline V and J ends were trimmed by 1 base and 1 base, with 11 bases remaining between them. The CDR3 runs 15 residues. The CDR3 region is CASSYLQGASYEQYF. The CDR3 bases are TGTGCCAGCAGTTACTTGCAGGGCGCTTCCTACGAGCAGTACTTC.

The V gene is TRBV7-3, the J gene TRBJ2-1, with D perhaps assigned TRBD1 or TRBD2 (5 bases each). The CDR3 is 15 residues long. Trimming cost V 5 bases and J 5 bases, with 16 bases left between them. Germline CDR1 is SGHTA and CDR2 is FQGTGA. CDR3 DNA: TGTGCCAGCAGCCCGCCTGGGGGAGCTCACAATGAGCAGTTCTTC. It codes for CASSPPGGAHNEQFF.

The V gene is TRBV2, the J gene TRBJ1-1; TRBD1 matches at 8 bases. Germline V gene data show CDR1 as SNHLY and CDR2 as FYNNEI. Trimming cost V 9 bases and J 4 bases; bases outside gene matches: 4. The CDR3 covers 12 residues. CDR3 residues: CASDRGRTEAFF. The CDR3 nucleotides read TGTGCCAGTGACAGGGGACGCACTGAAGCTTTCTTT.

The chain carries TRBV5-1 and TRBJ2-7; 8 bases line up with TRBD2. This CDR3 comprises 13 residues. Per the germline V gene, CDR1 is SGHRS and CDR2 is YFSETQ. Germline trimming cut 3 bases from V and 6 bases from J; bases unmatched to any gene: 5. The CDR3 loop is CASSYSGEFEQYF. CDR3 DNA: TGCGCCAGCAGCTATAGCGGGGAGTTCGAGCAGTACTTC.

This chain joins TRBV11-2 and TRBJ2-7; no clear D gene. This CDR3 spans 14 amino acids. V lost 1 base, J lost 5 bases, and 12 bases lay in between. CDR1 is SGHAT, CDR2 FQNNGV, per germline. CDR3 loop: CASSLGAFYDEQYF. For the CDR3, the DNA is TGTGCCAGCAGCTTAGGAGCGTTTTACGACGAGCAGTACTTC. Combining the CDR3 with reference TRBV11-2 and TRBJ2-7 gives the whole variable domain EAGVAQSPRYKIIEKRQSVAFWCNPISGHATLYWYQQILGQGPKLLIQFQNNGVVDDSQLPKDRFSAERLKGVDSTLKIQPAKLEDSAVYLCASSLGAFYDEQYFGPGTRLTVT.